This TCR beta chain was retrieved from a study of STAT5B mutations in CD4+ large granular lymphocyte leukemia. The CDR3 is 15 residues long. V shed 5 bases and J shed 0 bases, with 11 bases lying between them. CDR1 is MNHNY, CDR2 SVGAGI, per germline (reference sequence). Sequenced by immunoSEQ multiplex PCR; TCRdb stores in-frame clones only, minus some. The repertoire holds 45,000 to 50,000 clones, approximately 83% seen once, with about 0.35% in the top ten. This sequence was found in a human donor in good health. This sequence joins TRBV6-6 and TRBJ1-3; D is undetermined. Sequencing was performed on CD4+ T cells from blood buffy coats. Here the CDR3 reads CASSPRTNSGNTIYF. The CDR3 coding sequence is TGTGCCAGCAGTCCCCGAACAAACTCTGGAAACACCATATATTTT.